Given below is one T cell receptor beta chain in context. The data belong to a study of blood T cell repertoires in COVID-19. Study context: Whether acute or convalescent, the COVID-19 samples came from the United States, Italy and Spain. Sources were T cells, B-cell-depleted T cells, or PBMCs; the material itself was cDNA or gDNA.

The CDR3 extends over 17 amino acids. Per the germline V gene, CDR1 is MNHEY and CDR2 is SVGEGT. V trimming: 0 bases; J trimming: 7 bases; junction bases outside the gene matches: 12. Authors' analysis steps: Reference gene primers were amplified, and this amplification served to estimate nucleated cell counts. TCRdb keeps only in-frame clones here, not all; method: immunoSEQ multiplex PCR. That table supplies the V and J calls and clone size; D and trimming were determined from the DNA. The sample lists tens of thousands of clones, about 85% occurring once. The clonotype comes from a man aged 50 or older with active COVID-19. The sequencing sample was made of peripheral blood. This chain links TRBV6-2 or TRBV6-3 with TRBJ2-1; TRBD2 agrees at 7 bases. The CDR3 coding sequence is TGTGCCAGCAGTTACTCGTTCCTAGCGGACCAGCGGAATGAGCAGTTCTTC. Protein product: CASSYSFLADQRNEQFF.